The 27 T cell receptor beta chains given below trace back to one sample, sequenced in a study of monozygotic twins with inflammatory bowel disease. TCRdb reprocessed the 5' RACE reads; each CDR3 protein has one entry and no DNA is given. Recorded for this sample: approximately 100,000 distinct CDR3 sequences. Sample: blood. Receptor source: a human donor with ulcerative colitis or Crohn's disease, or a healthy co-twin of an affected twin (not recorded which).

V is TRBV5-1 and J is TRBJ1-6. The CDR3 has 16 residues. Per germline, CDR1 SGHRS and CDR2 YFSETQ. The CDR3 sequence: CASSLAPPGLNSPLHF.

The chain employs TRBV5-5 and TRBJ2-7. CDR1 is SGHKS, CDR2 YYEKEE, per germline (reference sequence). CDR3 length equals 15 residues. CDR3 sequence reads: CASSLDQDDPYEQYF. Variable domain in full (rest from reference TRBV5-5 and TRBJ2-7): DAGVTQSPTHLIKTRGQQVTLRCSPISGHKSVSWYQQVLGQGPQFIFQYYEKEERGRGNFPDRFSARQFPNYSSELNVNALLLGDSALYLCASSLDQDDPYEQYFGPGTRLTVT.

The CDR3 reads CASSPTSGNQETQYF. The rearrangement links TRBV5-6 to TRBJ2-5; the D call of TRBD2 rests on TCRdb alone, since no DNA is present to check it. The germline V gene has CDR1 SGHDT and CDR2 YYEEEE. CDR3 length: 15 amino acids.

The chain has TRBV13 and TRBJ2-7; lacking DNA, the TRBD1 call made by TCRdb goes unchecked. This CDR3 region has 15 residues. Looked up from germline, CDR1 is PRHDT and CDR2 is FYEKMQ (reference sequence). Here the CDR3 reads CASSGPTGRGYEQYF.

The chain joins TRBV20-1 to TRBJ1-4; with no DNA, the TCRdb D assignment of TRBD1 cannot be verified. From germline, CDR1 is DFQATT and CDR2 SNEGSKA (reference sequence). CDR3 length equals 13 residues. This chain's CDR3 is CSPLGTASEKLFF.

The rearrangement joins TRBV11-1 to TRBJ2-1; TCRdb's D call of TRBD2 is untestable without DNA. The germline CDR1 and CDR2 sequences are SGHAT and FQDESV (reference sequence). This CDR3 is 18 amino acids long. Here the CDR3 reads CASTLDWGGLSSYNEQFF.

The chain employs TRBV27 and TRBJ1-1. CDR1 MNHEY and CDR2 SMNVEV come from the germline V gene (reference sequence). The CDR3 totals 13 residues. The CDR3: CASSLTKNTEAFF.

The chain joins TRBV12-3 or TRBV12-4 to TRBJ1-2; TCRdb proposes TRBD1, but this gene call is untestable without DNA. The CDR3 has 13 residues. The CDR3 reads CASSFGSRGGYTF.

The chain carries TRBV19 and TRBJ2-7; TCRdb outputs TRBD1, but without DNA this stays unchecked. The germline V gene encodes CDR1 LNHDA and CDR2 SQIVND (reference sequence). This CDR3 has 14 amino acids. The CDR3: CASSSPHRGYEQYF. Full variable domain (rest looked up from reference TRBV19 and TRBJ2-7): DGGITQSPKYLFRKEGQNVTLSCEQNLNHDAMYWYRQDPGQGLRLIYYSQIVNDFQKGDIAEGYSVSREKKESFPLTVTSAQKNPTAFYLCASSSPHRGYEQYFGPGTRLTVT.

The chain couples TRBV3-1 to TRBJ1-3. There are 14 residues in the CDR3. Germline CDR1 reads LGHDT; CDR2 reads YNNKEL (reference sequence). CDR3 amino acids: CASSLQGTGNTIYF.

The rearrangement links TRBV19 to TRBJ1-1. This CDR3 contains 14 residues. Germline V gene sequence: CDR1 LNHDA, CDR2 SQIVND (reference sequence). CDR3 amino acids: CASSTMNTNTEAFF.

The chain has TRBV7-9 and TRBJ1-5. Germline loops: CDR1 SEHNR, CDR2 FQNEAQ (reference sequence). The length of the CDR3 is 13 residues. CDR3 sequence: CASSLLADQPQHF.

The rearrangement uses TRBV5-1 and TRBJ2-1; the TCRdb call, TRBD2, lacks DNA for checking. There are 17 residues in the CDR3. Germline CDR1 and CDR2: SGHRS and YFSETQ. CDR3 protein: CASSPVPGGYEYNEQFF. Combining the CDR3 with reference TRBV5-1 and TRBJ2-1 gives the whole variable domain KAGVTQTPRYLIKTRGQQVTLSCSPISGHRSVSWYQQTPGQGLQFLFEYFSETQRNKGNFPGRFSGRQFSNSRSEMNVSTLELGDSALYLCASSPVPGGYEYNEQFFGPGTRLTVL.

The rearrangement links TRBV24-1 to TRBJ2-1; TCRdb proposes TRBD1, but this gene call is untestable without DNA. The CDR3 is made up of 13 amino acids. Germline V gives CDR1 KGHDR, CDR2 SFDVKD. CDR3 residues: CATSDGTVNEQFF.

The genes are TRBV5-6 and TRBJ1-6. The CDR3 has 14 amino acids. Germline loops: CDR1 SGHDT, CDR2 YYEEEE. The CDR3: CASSWDRGDSPLHF.

The chain is built from TRBV3-1 and TRBJ1-5; TCRdb reports TRBD1, a call that lacks DNA to check it against. This CDR3 comprises 15 residues. The germline gives CDR1 LGHDT, CDR2 YNNKEL (reference sequence). The CDR3 sequence: CASSLGGGGIGPQHF.

The J gene is TRBJ1-4, the V gene TRBV11-3. CDR3 length equals 14 residues. CDR1 is SGHNT and CDR2 is YENEEA in the germline V gene. This CDR3 reads CASSLSQANEKLFF. Variable domain in full (rest from reference TRBV11-3 and TRBJ1-4): EAGVVQSPRYKIIEKKQPVAFWCNPISGHNTLYWYLQNLGQGPELLIRYENEEAVDDSQLPKDRFSAERLKGVDSTLKIQPAELGDSAVYLCASSLSQANEKLFFGSGTQLSVL.

V gene TRBV18 combines with J gene TRBJ2-2. Germline V gene sequence: CDR1 KGHSH, CDR2 LQKENI. The CDR3 spans 18 residues. CDR3 region: CASSPLQIQAMSTGELFF.

The chain couples TRBV28 to TRBJ1-5; there is no DNA to check the TCRdb D call of TRBD1. Per the germline V gene, CDR1 is MDHEN and CDR2 is SYDVKM. This CDR3 is 18 amino acids long. CDR3 sequence: CASSPLPGTGSYNQPQHF.

The chain uses TRBV5-1 and TRBJ2-2; TCRdb calls TRBD2, which cannot be checked without DNA. The germline V gene has CDR1 SGHRS and CDR2 YFSETQ. The CDR3 length is 16 residues. The CDR3 loop is CASSGPGGANTGELFF.

The chain links TRBV12-3 or TRBV12-4 to TRBJ2-7. The CDR3 loop spans 14 amino acids. CDR3 sequence reads: CASRGTGFSYEQYF.

The rearrangement uses TRBV7-9 and TRBJ1-2; TCRdb lists TRBD1, though no DNA is available to test this call. In germline, CDR1 is SEHNR, CDR2 FQNEAQ (reference sequence). The CDR3 totals 15 residues. The CDR3: CASSSMTGPMVGYTF. The full variable domain, completed using reference TRBV7-9 and TRBJ1-2, is DTGVSQNPRHKITKRGQNVTFRCDPISEHNRLYWYRQTLGQGPEFLTYFQNEAQLEKSRLLSDRFSAERPKGSFSTLEIQRTEQGDSAMYLCASSSMTGPMVGYTFGSGTRLTVV.

The chain uses TRBV7-2 and TRBJ1-1. The CDR3 is 13 amino acids. The germline V gene encodes CDR1 SGHTA and CDR2 FQGNSA. The CDR3 region is CASSFGTRTEAFF.

The rearrangement joins TRBV29-1 to TRBJ2-7; TCRdb's D call, TRBD1, is unchecked because there is no DNA. Germline values: CDR1 SQVTM, CDR2 ANQGSEA. The length of the CDR3 is 14 residues. CDR3: CSVEGGRGANEQYF.

The J gene is TRBJ1-5, the V gene TRBV20-1; TCRdb designates TRBD1, a call that cannot be tested without DNA. The CDR3 extends over 15 amino acids. Germline values: CDR1 DFQATT, CDR2 SNEGSKA (reference sequence). CDR3 sequence: CSAVDRANSNQPQHF.

CDR3 region: CASSRSAKNIQYF. The chain combines TRBV7-2 with TRBJ2-4. The CDR3 contains 13 residues. Germline V gene sequence: CDR1 SGHTA, CDR2 FQGNSA.

The chain recombines TRBV19 with TRBJ1-2; TCRdb's D gene call, TRBD1, goes unchecked for lack of DNA. The CDR3 totals 16 residues. Germline CDR1 and CDR2: LNHDA and SQIVND (reference sequence). CDR3: CASSLFIGQDAYGYTF.